This TCR beta chain was sequenced for a study of beta chain features in type 1 diabetes. Study in general: Healthy donors and patients had similar age, gender and cell yields.

This clone showed up just a few times. Its antigen is unidentified. General study results and limits: Compared with healthy donors, patients appeared to share more similar naive, central memory and regulatory TCRB repertoires. Significant though moderate, a shortening of TCRB CDR3s appeared in all four CD4+ subsets of Type 1 diabetes patients.

This CDR3 has 13 amino acids. Germline CDR1 and CDR2: SGHRS and YFSETQ. Trimming left V 4 bases short and J 4 bases short, with 8 bases between. TCRB transcripts that were expressed got sequenced, as all of the isolated RNA had been reverse transcribed. Data came from immunoSEQ multiplex PCR; TCRdb stores just in-frame clones and leaves some out. This sample has around 710,000 clones; around 12% occur once, and the top ten carry roughly 0.12%. The receptor was derived from a man aged 30 to 39 with type 1 diabetes. This chain connects TRBV5-1 to TRBJ2-2; D uncertain. Sequencing used naive CD4+ T cells from blood. The CDR3 DNA reads TGCGCCAGCAGCCACGACGGCACCGGGGAGCTGTTTTTT. Amino acids: CASSHDGTGELFF.